These T cell receptor beta chains were read from a single sample in a study of PD-1 blockade in classical Hodgkin lymphoma. Here immunoSEQ multiplex PCR was the method, and the copy in TCRdb shows in-frame clones only, minus some. The sample includes 35,000 to 50,000 clones, 65% to 70% of them seen just once. The material was peripheral blood mononuclear cells (PBMCs), obtained before the fourth cycle of nivolumab. Every receptor here comes from a human donor with classical Hodgkin lymphoma. The CDR3 runs from the conserved cysteine through the conserved F or W. D genes are given only for firm matches. Clone size appears in some rows only: once, few, many, or a class for an expanded clone.

j_call v_call d_call clone_size cdr3_aa cdr3_nt
TRBJ1-1 TRBV7-9 TRBD1 - CASSPGQGNTEAFF TGTGCCAGCAGCCCGGGACAGGGAAACACTGAAGCTTTCTTT
TRBJ2-6 TRBV19 TRBD1 - CASKRWTGQANVLTF TGTGCCAGTAAGAGGTGGACAGGGCAGGCCAACGTCCTGACTTTC
TRBJ1-6 TRBV5-5 - - CASSSTLGDNSPLHF TGTGCCAGCAGCTCAACATTGGGGGACAATTCACCCCTCCACTTT
TRBJ2-5 TRBV7-2 - - CASSSLGETQYF TGTGCCAGCAGCTCCCTGGGAGAGACCCAGTACTTC
TRBJ2-2 TRBV4-1 - many CASSHPEGGLFF TGCGCCAGCAGCCATCCCGAGGGCGGGCTGTTTTTT
TRBJ2-1 TRBV11-2 - few CASTMRAGEQFF TGTGCCAGCACCATGAGGGCCGGTGAGCAGTTCTTC
TRBJ2-7 TRBV28 - - CASSLQGTRGEQYF TGTGCCAGCAGTTTACAGGGGACGCGGGGCGAGCAGTACTTC
TRBJ2-5 TRBV7-2 - few CASSLATSDLEVETQYF TGTGCCAGCAGCTTAGCTACCTCGGACCTAGAGGTGGAGACCCAGTACTTC
TRBJ1-6 TRBV28 - - CASGFPPLHF TGTGCCAGCGGGTTCCCGCCCCTCCACTTT
TRBJ2-5 TRBV5-1 TRBD2 - CASSLTSGGAWETQYF TGCGCCAGCAGCTTGACTAGCGGGGGGGCCTGGGAGACCCAGTACTTC